The present T cell receptor (beta chain) was sequenced within a study of blood T cell repertoires in COVID-19. The table came from immunoSEQ multiplex PCR; TCRdb's copy has only in-frame clones and leaves some out. The repertoire holds approximately 280,000 clones, with roughly 85% as singletons. The receptor was derived from a woman in her forties or fifties who had recovered from COVID-19. Source material: PBMCs or T cells enriched from blood (not recorded which).

CDR3 region: CASSYSREVYEQYF. CDR3 sequence (DNA): TGTGCCAGCAGTTACTCGAGGGAAGTCTACGAGCAGTACTTC. The genes are TRBV6-2 or TRBV6-3 and TRBJ2-7; possible D gene TRBD2, 5 bases. This CDR3 has 14 amino acids. In germline, CDR1 is MNHEY, CDR2 SVGEGT. V was trimmed by 0 bases and J by 3 bases, leaving 9 bases between them.